These T cell receptor beta chains were read from a single sample in a study of blood T cell repertoires in COVID-19. Generated by immunoSEQ multiplex PCR, the TCRdb table keeps only in-frame clones and is missing some. The sample yields a few hundred thousand clones, 86% seen once. The sample taken for sequencing was peripheral blood. The source is a woman in her 50s with acute or convalescent COVID-19. The CDR3 runs from the conserved cysteine through the conserved F or W. The D gene is left open where the match is weak. Some rows have no size entry. The others give once, few or many, or a class for an expanded clone.

d_call | j_call | clone_size | v_call | cdr3_aa | cdr3_nt
TRBD1 | TRBJ1-1 | . | TRBV19 | CASREGARSQHTEAFF | TGTGCCAGTAGGGAGGGGGCTCGGTCCCAGCACACTGAAGCTTTCTTT
TRBD2 | TRBJ2-3 | . | TRBV7-3 | CASSSGLPSGGTDTQYF | TGTGCCAGCAGCTCCGGACTCCCTAGCGGGGGTACAGATACGCAGTATTTT
. | TRBJ2-7 | once | TRBV6-5 | CASSYSVRQGLPEQYF | TGTGCCAGCAGTTACTCAGTGCGGCAGGGTTTGCCCGAGCAGTACTTC
TRBD2 | TRBJ2-2 | . | TRBV18 | CASSPLTSSAGELFF | TGTGCCAGCTCACCACTGACTAGCTCGGCCGGGGAGCTGTTTTTT
TRBD2 | TRBJ2-5 | . | TRBV13 | CASSTGGREVETQYF | TGTGCCAGCAGCACAGGCGGGAGGGAAGTGGAGACCCAGTACTTC
. | TRBJ1-1 | . | TRBV19 | CASNRREGTEAFF | TGTGCCAGTAACCGCCGGGAAGGCACTGAAGCTTTCTTT
TRBD2 | TRBJ2-7 | . | TRBV4-1 | CASSQVTSGGYEQYF | TGCGCCAGCAGCCAAGTTACCAGCGGGGGCTACGAGCAGTACTTC
. | TRBJ2-7 | . | TRBV29-1 | CSDYRAHEQYF | TGCAGCGATTACAGGGCTCACGAGCAGTACTTC
TRBD2 | TRBJ2-5 | . | TRBV9 | CASSVFGGRAEETQYF | TGTGCCAGCAGCGTATTTGGCGGGAGGGCCGAGGAGACCCAGTACTTC
. | TRBJ2-2 | . | TRBV6-2/TRBV6-3 | CASSYTYLTGELFF | TGTGCCAGCAGTTACACTTACCTCACCGGGGAGCTGTTTTTT
TRBD2 | TRBJ2-5 | . | TRBV28 | CASSFKWGGETQYF | TGTGCCAGCAGTTTCAAGTGGGGAGGGGAGACCCAGTACTTC
. | TRBJ2-1 | . | TRBV7-7 | CASSFSSASYNEQFF | TGTGCCAGCAGCTTTTCTAGCGCTTCCTACAATGAGCAGTTCTTC
TRBD1 | TRBJ1-4 | . | TRBV4-3 | CASSQYRGPNEKLFF | TGCGCCAGCAGCCAATACAGGGGTCCTAATGAAAAACTGTTTTTT
TRBD2 | TRBJ2-3 | . | TRBV7-6 | CASSSPGRGIDTQYF | TGTGCCAGCAGCTCCCCCGGGCGGGGGATAGATACGCAGTATTTT
. | TRBJ1-2 | few | TRBV25-1 | CASSEAYNYGYTF | TGTGCCAGCAGTGAAGCCTACAACTATGGCTACACCTTC
TRBD2 | TRBJ2-1 | once | TRBV6-4 | CASSDSGTSSYNEQFF | TGTGCCAGCAGTGACTCAGGGACTAGCTCCTACAATGAGCAGTTCTTC
TRBD1 | TRBJ1-1 | . | TRBV15 | CATSRLRQGREGTEAFF | TGTGCCACCAGCAGACTTAGACAGGGCCGTGAGGGCACTGAAGCTTTCTTT
. | TRBJ1-1 | medium-sized | TRBV30 | CAWSVPWGGGEAFF | TGTGCCTGGAGTGTTCCTTGGGGGGGCGGTGAAGCTTTCTTT
TRBD2 | TRBJ2-3 | . | TRBV4-2 | CASSQEGASGRSSTDTQYF | TGTGCCAGCAGCCAAGAAGGGGCTAGCGGGCGATCTAGCACAGATACGCAGTATTTT
. | TRBJ1-1 | . | TRBV7-9 | CASSPQGPKNTEAFF | TGTGCCAGCAGCCCACAGGGCCCAAAGAACACTGAAGCTTTCTTT